The clone carrying this T cell receptor (beta chain) was observed at least ten times. Its antigen is not identified. V gave up 7 bases and J gave up 6 bases; unmatched junction bases: 3. Looked up from germline, CDR1 is PRHDT and CDR2 is FYEKMQ (reference sequence). CDR3 length: 14 residues. The sample comes from a study of CD8+CD57+ T cells in acquired aplastic anemia. Selection for sequencing was limited to patients who had shown CD8+CD57+ cell expansion by flow cytometry. Findings of the study overall: In common between the patients and the controls were more than 25 CD8+ CDR3 sequences.

CDR3 and TCR beta VDJ profiling relied on genomic DNA as the template. MiXCR, run by TCRdb on the reads, gives a single entry per CDR3 protein. Of about 150,000 distinct CDR3 sequences in the sample, 45% to 55% were seen once. The specimen sequenced was sorted CD4+, CD8+, or CD8+CD57+ T cells (not recorded which) from PBMCs. The chain has TRBV13 and TRBJ2-3; 14 nucleotides agree with TRBD2. This TCR was sampled from a human donor with aplastic anemia. The CDR3: CASTGLAGGDTQYF. The CDR3 nucleotides read TGTGCCAGCACTGGACTAGCGGGAGGCGATACGCAGTATTTT.